The source of this TCR beta chain is a study of blood T cell repertoires in COVID-19. In the study overall: PBMCs, B-cell-depleted T cells, or T cells provided the cDNA or gDNA that made up the material.

The CDR3 contains 19 residues. V was shortened by 6 bases and J by 2 bases, with 26 bases between the two germline ends. CDR1 and CDR2 (germline): SGHTA, FQGNSA. Patients of the Seattle cohort, enrolled during active infection, were followed longitudinally. Original methodology: Reference gene primers were amplified, and this amplification served to estimate nucleated cell counts. Repertoires were generated with immunoSEQ multiplex PCR, while TCRdb's copy carries only in-frame clones and drops some. V, J and clone size are taken as reported in that table, and D and trimming were inferred from the DNA itself. The sample lists about 160,000 clones; roughly 93% were seen once.

The sequence derives from an older woman with COVID-19, enrolled during active disease. Sequenced material: peripheral blood. The chain couples TRBV7-2 to TRBJ1-3; tentative D call: TRBD1 (5 bases). The CDR3 DNA is TGTGCCAGCAGTCCCGGGAGGACACTGCAGTTCTTTACTGGAAACACCATATATTTT. This translates into CASSPGRTLQFFTGNTIYF.